This T cell receptor (beta chain) is drawn from a study of T cell repertoires in cytomegalovirus infection. About the study: Newly reported HLA-C-restricted and thoroughly characterized HLA-B-restricted CMV epitopes were employed. CMV infection plus the matching HLA type was flagged by public TCR beta signatures. Findings and limits, study-wide: Summed frequency of public TCR beta families distinguished CMV carriers with the relevant HLA. Dominating the ex vivo response were HLA-C-restricted CMV-specific TCR beta clonotypes.

This clonotype was detected only a few times. Antigen: not known. TCRdb re-called the reads with MiXCR, one entry per CDR3 protein. The sample lists roughly 920,000 distinct CDR3 sequences; approximately 31% were seen once. Germline values: CDR1 MNHEY, CDR2 SVGEGT. This CDR3 is built from 14 residues. Trimming cost V 10 bases and J 6 bases, with 21 bases left between them. The rearrangement uses TRBV6-2 or TRBV6-3 and TRBJ2-5; D perhaps matches TRBD1 (5 bases). The material was cultured CD8+ T cells from PBMCs, obtained from culture after CMV antigen stimulation. The receptor's source is a human donor in good health (CMV status not recorded). Some clones in this sample may be carry-over from other donors' samples. The CDR3 loop is CATRYTRVVKTQYF. Written as DNA, the CDR3 is TGTGCCACCCGATACACCAGGGTTGTGAAGACCCAGTACTTC.